A single sample gave rise to the 8 T cell receptor beta chains below, sequenced in a study of T cells after somatic rescue of genetic block. Some clones are missing from TCRdb's copy, which holds only in-frame ones; the method was immunoSEQ multiplex PCR. The profile shows over 55,000 clones, under 95% of them singletons. Sequencing input: peripheral blood mononuclear cells (PBMCs). Receptor source: a middle-aged man.

The chain couples TRBV2 to TRBJ2-3; 8 nucleotides line up with TRBD2. The CDR3 is made up of 15 amino acids. Germline V lookup: CDR1 SNHLY, CDR2 FYNNEI. V shed 4 bases, J shed 5 bases, and the junction held 8 bases outside the gene matches. The chain's CDR3 is CASSVTGGPGDTQYF. In DNA, the CDR3 is TGTGCCAGCAGTGTGACGGGGGGGCCTGGAGATACGCAGTATTTT.

This chain links TRBV10-2 with TRBJ1-3, with D maybe TRBD1 (6 bases). The CDR3 is 16 amino acids. V gave up 2 bases and J gave up 0 bases, with 11 bases separating them. CDR1 and CDR2 from the germline V gene are WSHSY and SAAADI. This chain's CDR3 is CASSEGQPYSGNTIYF. In nucleotides, the CDR3 is TGCGCCAGCAGTGAGGGACAGCCCTACTCTGGAAACACCATATATTTT.

V usage is TRBV6-6 and J usage is TRBJ1-1; D remains unclear. CDR3 length: 13 residues. CDR1 and CDR2 (germline): MNHNY, SVGAGI (reference sequence). Trimming pared 2 bases from V and 5 bases from J, leaving 9 bases between. Here the CDR3 reads CASSYGVWTEAFF. The CDR3, as DNA: TGTGCCAGCAGTTACGGGGTTTGGACTGAAGCTTTCTTT.

About this clone itself: One end of the junction fails to match germline, which may point to a read error. This chain joins TRBV6-1 and TRBJ1-5, with TRBD1 identical over 9 bases. The CDR3 is made up of 16 amino acids. Looked up from germline, CDR1 is MNHNS and CDR2 is SASEGT. In DNA form, the CDR3 reads TGTGCCAGCAGCGAAGAGGGGACAGGGTCCCCTAGGCCCCAGCATTTT. This sequence encodes CASSEEGTGSPRPQHF.

This chain links TRBV9 with TRBJ2-7; 13 bases line up with TRBD2. Germline V CDR1 and CDR2: SGDLS, YYNGEE. J was trimmed by 4 bases and V by 3 bases; bases with no gene match: 10. This CDR3 has 17 residues. DNA for the CDR3: TGTGCCAGCAGCGCCTTAGAGACTAGCGGGGGGTCTTACGAGCAGTACTTC. Protein product: CASSALETSGGSYEQYF.

The rearrangement uses TRBV5-8 and TRBJ1-1; 8 bases are shared with TRBD1. Germline V gene data show CDR1 as SGHTS and CDR2 as YDEGEE. CDR3 length equals 15 residues. Losses at the gene ends were 4 bases for V and 4 bases for J; bases not matched to a gene: 9. The CDR3 nucleotides read TGTGCCAGCAGCCCCCTCAGGGGGCTAGGCACTGAAGCTTTCTTT. This encodes CASSPLRGLGTEAFF.

The V gene is TRBV9, the J gene TRBJ2-7; 9 bases map to TRBD2. Germline V gene data show CDR1 as SGDLS and CDR2 as YYNGEE. With 3 bases clipped from V and 5 bases from J, the junction kept 6 bases outside the gene matches. This CDR3 is built from 14 residues. The CDR3: CASSGGLATDEQYF. The CDR3 bases are TGTGCCAGCAGCGGCGGACTAGCGACGGACGAGCAGTACTTC.

The chain couples TRBV30 to TRBJ1-5; D is perhaps TRBD1 (5 bases). Germline CDR1 and CDR2: GTSNPN and SVGIG (reference sequence). The CDR3 spans 13 residues. Trimming removed 4 bases at V and 5 bases at J, with 12 bases between. The CDR3 spells CAWTGPAHQPQHF. CDR3 sequence (DNA): TGTGCCTGGACGGGACCGGCTCATCAGCCCCAGCATTTT. Looking up the rest from reference TRBV30 and TRBJ1-5 gives the full variable domain: SQTIHQWPATLVQPVGSPLSLECTVEGTSNPNLYWYRQAAGRGLQLLFYSVGIGQISSEVPQNLSASRPQDRQFILSSKKLLLSDSGFYLCAWTGPAHQPQHFGDGTRLSIL.